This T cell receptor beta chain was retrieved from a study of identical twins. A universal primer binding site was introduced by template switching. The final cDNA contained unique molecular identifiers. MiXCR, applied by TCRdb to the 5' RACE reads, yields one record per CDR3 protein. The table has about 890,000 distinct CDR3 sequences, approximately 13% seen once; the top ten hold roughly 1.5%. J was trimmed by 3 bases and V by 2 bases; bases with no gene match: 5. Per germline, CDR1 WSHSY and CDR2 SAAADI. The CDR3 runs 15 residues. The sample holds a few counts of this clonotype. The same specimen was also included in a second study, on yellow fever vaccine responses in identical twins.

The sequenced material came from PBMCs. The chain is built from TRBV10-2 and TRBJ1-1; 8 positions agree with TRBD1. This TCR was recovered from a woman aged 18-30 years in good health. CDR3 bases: TGCGCCAGCAGTGAGAGGTCAGGGGGCTACACTGAAGCTTTCTTT. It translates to CASSERSGGYTEAFF.